The 16 T cell receptor beta chains given below trace back to one sample, sequenced in a study of shared clonotypes between healthy human individuals. TCRdb's copy holds only in-frame clones and misses some; the assay was immunoSEQ multiplex PCR. The sample shows 2 million to 2.5 million clones, 90% to 97% of them seen only once. Sequencing input: naive CD4+ T cells sorted from blood. The subset was: CD45RA+ positively selected. These receptors were taken from a man between 18 and 35 years old in good health.

This clone was detected once. The chain recombines TRBV7-2 with TRBJ2-3, with 10 bases matching TRBD2. After removal of 4 bases from V and 0 bases from J, the junction contained 7 bases not matched to a gene. CDR1 SGHTA and CDR2 FQGNSA come from the germline V gene. The CDR3 extends over 17 amino acids. The CDR3 loop reads CASSYPGLAVSTDTQYF. As DNA, the CDR3 is TGTGCCAGCAGCTACCCAGGACTAGCGGTGAGCACAGATACGCAGTATTTT.

As for this clone: Other DNA sequences from this sample encode an identical CDR3 as well. V is TRBV9 and J is TRBJ2-1; TRBD2 agrees at 11 bases. CDR1 and CDR2 from the germline V gene are SGDLS and YYNGEE. This CDR3 comprises 16 residues. The junction had 3 bases not matched to a gene; V was cut back by 0 bases and J by 4 bases. This CDR3 is CASSVGGTSGYNEQFF. The CDR3 DNA follows: TGTGCCAGCAGCGTAGGCGGGACTAGCGGATACAATGAGCAGTTCTTC. The full variable domain, completed using reference TRBV9 and TRBJ2-1, is DSGVTQTPKHLITATGQRVTLRCSPRSGDLSVYWYQQSLDQGLQFLIQYYNGEERAKGNILERFSAQQFPDLHSELNLSSLELGDSALYFCASSVGGTSGYNEQFFGPGTRLTVL.

The chain is built from TRBV4-1 and TRBJ2-7; 8 bases are a match to TRBD1. Germline V gene lookup returns CDR1 MGHRA and CDR2 YSYEKL. With 1 base clipped from V and 4 bases from J, the junction kept 9 bases outside the gene matches. CDR3 length: 16 amino acids. CDR3 DNA sequence: TGCGCCAGCAGCCAAGTTACAGGGGGAAAAGTTTACGAGCAGTACTTC. It codes for CASSQVTGGKVYEQYF.

As DNA, the CDR3 is TGCGCCAGCAGCTTGGAGGGTATGGGGAGCAATCAGCCCCAGCATTTT. Translating it yields CASSLEGMGSNQPQHF. The genes are TRBV5-1 and TRBJ1-5; D gene ambiguous. Germline CDR1 reads SGHRS; CDR2 reads YFSETQ. The V and J ends lost 0 bases and 1 base respectively, with 11 bases between them. The CDR3 length is 16 residues.

The J gene is TRBJ1-5, the V gene TRBV27; 8 bases fit TRBD1. The CDR3 runs to 14 residues. Germline V lookup: CDR1 MNHEY, CDR2 SMNVEV (reference sequence). V gave up 5 bases and J gave up 8 bases; unmatched junction bases: 8. CDR3 region: CASSRQGPLEPQHF. DNA for the CDR3: TGTGCCAGCAGTAGACAGGGGCCTCTAGAGCCCCAGCATTTT.

V is TRBV11-2 and J is TRBJ1-2; 7 positions match TRBD1. This CDR3 has 14 residues. Germline values: CDR1 SGHAT, CDR2 FQNNGV. V lost 6 bases, J lost 3 bases, and 7 bases stayed unmatched. The chain's CDR3 is CASSGTARDYGYTF. The DNA for the CDR3 is TGTGCCAGCAGTGGGACAGCGCGTGACTATGGCTACACCTTC.

V and J are TRBV30 and TRBJ2-1, with a weak D call TRBD2 (6 bases). This CDR3 comprises 14 residues. Germline V gene lookup returns CDR1 GTSNPN and CDR2 SVGIG (reference sequence). V gave up 1 base and J gave up 5 bases, with 12 bases separating them. CDR3 sequence (DNA): TGTGCCTGGAGTGCTGGGACTGTTAACAATGAGCAGTTCTTC. Translating it yields CAWSAGTVNNEQFF. The full variable domain, with the rest looked up from reference TRBV30 and TRBJ2-1, is SQTIHQWPATLVQPVGSPLSLECTVEGTSNPNLYWYRQAAGRGLQLLFYSVGIGQISSEVPQNLSASRPQDRQFILSSKKLLLSDSGFYLCAWSAGTVNNEQFFGPGTRLTVL.

This chain connects TRBV9 to TRBJ2-2; 9 bases align to TRBD1. Germline assignment: CDR1 SGDLS and CDR2 YYNGEE. The CDR3 has 19 amino acids. Trimming removed 3 bases from V and 6 bases from J; junction bases left unmatched: 18. This CDR3 reads CASSGPHLSGTGPAGELFF. The DNA for the CDR3 is TGTGCCAGCAGCGGCCCTCACCTCTCCGGGACAGGGCCCGCCGGGGAGCTGTTTTTT.

Points on this clone: At the DNA level, this CDR3 is encoded by other sequences in the same sample as well. The V call is TRBV5-1, the J call TRBJ2-5, with 11 bases lining up with TRBD2. With V trimmed by 4 bases and J by 4 bases, 3 bases remained unmatched. Looked up from germline, CDR1 is SGHRS and CDR2 is YFSETQ. The CDR3 is made up of 14 amino acids. CDR3: CASSSGTSGETQYF. Written as DNA, the CDR3 is TGCGCCAGCAGCAGCGGGACTAGCGGAGAGACCCAGTACTTC.

This clone is a singleton in its sample. The V gene is TRBV14, the J gene TRBJ1-6; 8 nucleotides match TRBD1. The CDR3 sequence is 13 residues long. After removal of 7 bases from V and 10 bases from J, the junction contained 6 bases not matched to a gene. Germline CDR1 SGHDN, CDR2 FVKESK. The CDR3 is CASKTGVGSPLHF. CDR3 DNA: TGTGCCAGCAAGACAGGGGTCGGCTCACCCCTCCACTTT.

This chain uses TRBV6-1 with TRBJ1-1; tentative D call: TRBD1 (5 bases). Germline CDR1 and CDR2: MNHNS and SASEGT. Between the trimmed V and J ends, which lost 5 bases and 5 bases, there was a span of 12 bases. CDR3 size: 13 residues. CDR3 amino acids: CASSHRWGTEAFF. DNA for the CDR3: TGTGCCAGCAGTCACAGATGGGGGACTGAAGCTTTCTTT.

J is TRBJ1-6 and V is TRBV6-4; D call uncertain. CDR1 MRHNA and CDR2 SNTAGT come from the germline V gene. The germline V and J ends were trimmed by 2 bases and 10 bases, with 9 bases remaining between them. The CDR3 has 13 residues. The CDR3 here is CASSDSTGSPLHF. The CDR3, as DNA: TGTGCCAGCAGTGACAGCACGGGGTCACCCCTCCACTTT.

The chain employs TRBV7-2 and TRBJ2-2, with D perhaps being TRBD1 or TRBD2 (5 bases each). The V gene lost 5 bases and the J gene lost 2 bases, with 12 bases spanning the gap. CDR1 is SGHTA, CDR2 FQGNSA, per germline. CDR3 size: 15 residues. CDR3 DNA: TGTGCCAGCAGCCTACCCGGGACCAACACCGGGGAGCTGTTTTTT. This gives the protein CASSLPGTNTGELFF. Filled out from reference TRBV7-2 and TRBJ2-2, the complete variable domain reads GAGVSQSPSNKVTEKGKDVELRCDPISGHTALYWYRQSLGQGLEFLIYFQGNSAPDKSGLPSDRFSAERTGGSVSTLTIQRTQQEDSAVYLCASSLPGTNTGELFFGEGSRLTVL.

V gene TRBV18 combines with J gene TRBJ2-7, with 12 nucleotides matching TRBD1. J gave up 0 bases and V 5 bases, and 8 bases lay outside the gene matches. Germline V gene sequence: CDR1 KGHSH, CDR2 LQKENI. This CDR3 has 17 amino acids. CDR3 sequence (DNA): TGTGCCAGCTCATCGGGACAGGGGGCGCGGGGCTCCTACGAGCAGTACTTC. Its protein product is CASSSGQGARGSYEQYF.

This sequence joins TRBV7-9 and TRBJ1-4; tentatively, D is TRBD1 (5 bases). The CDR3 has 15 amino acids. Trimming stripped 1 base from V and 5 bases from J, with 11 bases between. Germline V lookup: CDR1 SEHNR, CDR2 FQNEAQ (reference sequence). Written as DNA, the CDR3 is TGTGCCAGCAGCTTAGACCGCAGGGCGAATGAAAAACTGTTTTTT. It translates to CASSLDRRANEKLFF. The complete variable domain, with remaining parts taken from reference TRBV7-9 and TRBJ1-4, reads DTGVSQNPRHKITKRGQNVTFRCDPISEHNRLYWYRQTLGQGPEFLTYFQNEAQLEKSRLLSDRFSAERPKGSFSTLEIQRTEQGDSAMYLCASSLDRRANEKLFFGSGTQLSVL.

The chain recombines TRBV4-1 with TRBJ2-3, with 13 nucleotides matching TRBD2. Germline values: CDR1 MGHRA, CDR2 YSYEKL. J was trimmed by 3 bases and V by 1 base; bases with no gene match: 10. This CDR3 region has 19 residues. The CDR3 reads CASSQAPGLAGLFTDTQYF. The CDR3 DNA sequence: TGCGCCAGCAGCCAAGCACCGGGACTAGCGGGGTTATTTACAGATACGCAGTATTTT.